The rows below give T cell receptor beta chains drawn from one sample of a study of monozygotic twins with inflammatory bowel disease. After re-calling the 5' RACE reads, TCRdb lists one entry per CDR3 protein, DNA absent. This sample carries about 160,000 distinct CDR3 sequences, with around 2.4% going to the ten biggest clones. Material: blood. The receptors shown here come from a human donor with ulcerative colitis or Crohn's disease, or a healthy co-twin of an affected twin (not recorded which). CDR3s include the opening cysteine and the closing phenylalanine or tryptophan.

TRBJ1-1	TRBV7-8	CATTATDRVAFF
TRBJ1-2	TRBV9	CASSSLGGTNYGYTF
TRBJ1-1	TRBV5-1	CASSLTGEGGAFF
TRBJ2-2	TRBV28	CASSPPSTGELFF
TRBJ2-2	TRBV7-7	CASSLDWNTGELFF
TRBJ2-5	TRBV30	CAWTRDFLETQYF
TRBJ1-1	TRBV15	CATSKGGAYTEAFF
TRBJ2-1	TRBV11-2	CASIQGRGNEWDEQFF
TRBJ2-7	TRBV7-9	CASSKSRDGHYEQYF
TRBJ2-7	TRBV7-2	CASSLRRQGPNEQYF
TRBJ2-6	TRBV10-3	CAISERAGGSGANVLTF
TRBJ2-1	TRBV4-2	CASSPYQRGYYNEQFF
TRBJ2-1	TRBV5-4	CASSLGAAGREDEQFF
TRBJ1-5	TRBV20-1	CSARVERASNQPQHF
TRBJ2-1	TRBV20-1	CSPREGGSYNEQFF
TRBJ1-1	TRBV5-4	CVSSLKTGVGNTEAFF
TRBJ1-1	TRBV4-3	CASSQDRTGLNTEAFF
TRBJ2-1	TRBV24-1	CATSDSPKRSASSYNEQFF
TRBJ2-3	TRBV5-1	CASSLRGLTSTDTQYF
TRBJ2-1	TRBV5-6	CASSLGWDTRDGQTFYNEQFF
TRBJ1-1	TRBV12-3/TRBV12-4	CASSLRPTSGTEAFF
TRBJ2-5	TRBV2	CASSEWREGETQYF
TRBJ1-1	TRBV11-1	CASSYEGDWATEAFF
TRBJ1-5	TRBV5-1	CASSPDSSGNQPQHF
TRBJ1-2	TRBV28	CASSSPTGRTYTF
TRBJ2-3	TRBV28	CASSSVAGVSTDTQYF
TRBJ2-7	TRBV20-1	CSATRGGYEQYF
TRBJ2-5	TRBV7-9	CASSFPGQQETQYF
TRBJ2-5	TRBV5-4	CASSSPGTSEETQYF
TRBJ2-7	TRBV3-1	CASSGRTGASYEQYF
TRBJ1-6	TRBV27	CASSLSQPYNSPLHF
TRBJ2-1	TRBV27	CASSLRTSGYTYNEQFF
TRBJ1-1	TRBV7-2	CASSLDDAGRVAEAFF
TRBJ1-2	TRBV12-3/TRBV12-4	CASSILIYYGYTF
TRBJ2-5	TRBV7-7	CASSPPSQGRETQYF
TRBJ2-4	TRBV27	CASSPRQVTAKNIQYF
TRBJ2-2	TRBV7-2	CASSLLPGTISTGELFF
TRBJ2-5	TRBV5-1	CASSSPGRRDETQYF
TRBJ2-7	TRBV5-4	CASSYRGAGGYEQYF
TRBJ1-2	TRBV20-1	CSARDHSASYGYTF
TRBJ2-1	TRBV12-3/TRBV12-4	CASSLRSYNEQFF
TRBJ2-6	TRBV7-2	CASSFRSGANVLTF
TRBJ1-6	TRBV5-1	CASRPNEGFFNSPLHF
TRBJ2-1	TRBV20-1	CSARAPTSGSGYNEQFF
TRBJ2-4	TRBV15	CATAAGQGNIQYF
TRBJ2-6	TRBV12-3/TRBV12-4	CASSSTPTFSGANVLTF
TRBJ2-1	TRBV10-3	CAISDRDNEQFF
TRBJ2-5	TRBV5-1	CASSLGGQAQETQYF
TRBJ2-5	TRBV3-1	CASSQGLPGQGETQYF
TRBJ2-3	TRBV19	CASSLRLAGSRTDTQYF
TRBJ2-1	TRBV6-5	CASSFPGQGDNEQFF
TRBJ1-4	TRBV11-2	CASSLDGRDSTNEKLFF
TRBJ1-1	TRBV5-1	CASSFDGAEAFF
TRBJ2-1	TRBV5-6	CASSVWGVSYNEQFF
TRBJ2-7	TRBV5-4	CASSLGGDYEQYF
TRBJ1-6	TRBV6-5	CASSRSMNSPLHF
TRBJ1-5	TRBV5-1	CASSLAVGDGSQPQHF
TRBJ1-5	TRBV20-1	CGGQVGGQPQHF